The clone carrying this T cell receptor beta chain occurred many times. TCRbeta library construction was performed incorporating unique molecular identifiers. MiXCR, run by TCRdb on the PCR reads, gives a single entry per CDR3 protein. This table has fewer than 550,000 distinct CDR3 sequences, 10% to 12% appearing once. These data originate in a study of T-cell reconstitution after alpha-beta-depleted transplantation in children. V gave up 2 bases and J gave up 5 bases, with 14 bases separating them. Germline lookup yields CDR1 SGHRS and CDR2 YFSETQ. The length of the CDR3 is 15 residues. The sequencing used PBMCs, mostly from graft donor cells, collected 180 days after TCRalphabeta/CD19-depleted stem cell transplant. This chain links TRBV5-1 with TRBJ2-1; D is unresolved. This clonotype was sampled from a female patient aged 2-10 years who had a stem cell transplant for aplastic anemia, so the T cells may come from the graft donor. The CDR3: CASSLPIWSNNEQFF. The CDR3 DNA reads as TGCGCCAGCAGCTTACCAATTTGGAGCAACAATGAGCAGTTCTTC.